This paragraph covers one T cell receptor (beta chain) sequence. The data stem from a study of shared clonotypes between healthy human individuals. Deep was the level at which the assay was run. Every subset's genomic DNA went evenly onto several immunoSEQ plates. Using immunoSEQ multiplex PCR, the repertoire was profiled, and TCRdb retains in-frame clones only, with some absent. The sample contains fewer than 650,000 clones, just over 75% of which appear only once. All donors were healthy HIV-negative adults lacking recent acute infections or vaccinations. Sequenced: PBMCs. This receptor was obtained from a woman aged 40 to 50 in good health. Some clones in this sample may be carry-over from other donors' samples.

The CDR3 is CASSQVQGGSQPQHF. The CDR3 coding sequence is TGCGCCAGCAGCCAAGTCCAAGGGGGAAGTCAGCCCCAGCATTTT. The chain is built from TRBV4-1 and TRBJ1-5; D possibly corresponds to TRBD1 (6 bases). V was shortened by 1 base and J by 6 bases, with 13 bases between the two germline ends. Germline values: CDR1 MGHRA, CDR2 YSYEKL. The CDR3 contains 15 residues.